This TCR beta chain was identified in a study of blood T cell repertoires in COVID-19 (dated by TCRdb to about 2020). General notes on the study: Collaborator samples came from the United States, Italy and Spain and covered acute and convalescent phases of COVID-19. The material from the prospective study consisted of cDNA or gDNA derived from T cells, B-cell-depleted T cells, or PBMCs. The dataset comprised deeply sampled blood TCRbeta repertoires from subjects exposed to, actively infected with, or recovered from COVID-19. The repertoires were made available in a free public database intended to serve as a resource for research on the immune response to SARS-CoV-2. The samples were drawn from two sources: the first 160 participants of the ongoing ImmuneRACE study, and 950 to 1,500 subjects contributed by 6 global collaborators. Nearly every sample came with metadata listing a de-identified subject ID, COVID-19 status, age in years and sex. HLA class I and class II types, where available, came from metadata supplied by the sample provider rather than from assay-based typing. Study-level results and caveats: Clinical and demographic metadata were provided uncurated, with the amount varying by source and participant.

TCRbeta CDR3 regions were amplified from genomic DNA using the immunoSEQ Assay, a bias-controlled multiplex PCR. Per the source publication's procedure: The number of nucleated cells in each sample was estimated by amplification of reference gene primers within the assay. To quantify the absolute abundance of each unique TCRbeta CDR3 rearrangement, sequence reads were collapsed and filtered. For each sample, productive Simpson clonality was calculated as the square root of Simpson's diversity index over productive rearrangements. This immuneACCESS table, as held by TCRdb, lists in-frame sequences with V and J called but not all clones. Of the missing ones, under half trace to an unresolved V gene in checked studies; the others have no known cause. That table supplies the V and J calls and clone size; D and trimming were determined from the DNA. Within this sample are tens of thousands of clones, with around 83% of them counted one time only. The ten largest clones add up to roughly 45% of the sample.

About this clone itself: It has no known antigen specificity. Base qualities were left out, and no much larger clone turns up one base away.

The collaborating institutions used their own protocols to collect whole blood in K2EDTA tubes. For TCRbeta analysis, collaborators shipped samples in one of three forms: frozen whole blood, isolated PBMCs, or DNA extracted from either of those sample types. Looking up the germline V gene yields CDR1 SNHLY and CDR2 FYNNEI. The CDR3 contains 17 residues, cysteine and phenylalanine counted. Of all the DNA, just the CDR3 is kept, 51 bases in frame from base 1. V is cut back by 0 bases and J by 4 bases, with 11 bases in the junction unmatched. This clonotype originated in a woman of 80 years or more with active or convalescent COVID-19. This sequence uses TRBV2 and TRBJ1-1, with 7 bases aligning to TRBD1. Sample: peripheral blood. Here is the DNA: TGTGCCAGCAGTGAAGCGCGCGGACAGGAAAGGAGCACTGAAGCTTTCTTT. This yields the protein CASSEARGQERSTEAFF.